This T cell receptor (beta chain) was sequenced for a study of beta chain features in type 1 diabetes. A few counts support this clone. Additional DNA sequences in this sample encode the identical CDR3. TCRB transcripts that were expressed got sequenced, as all of the isolated RNA had been reverse transcribed. Clones were sequenced by immunoSEQ multiplex PCR, and TCRdb holds only the in-frame ones, with some missing. The table includes some 410,000 clones, roughly 13% detected once. V shed 4 bases and J 3 bases; nucleotides not matched to a gene: 3. The CDR3 length is 14 residues. Germline V gives CDR1 SGHRS, CDR2 YFSETQ.

The V gene is TRBV5-1, the J gene TRBJ2-2; 7 bases are shared with TRBD2. The specimen sequenced was naive CD4+ T cells from blood. The TCR was taken from a man aged 25 to 45 in good health. The CDR3 is CASSPRGDTGELFF. The CDR3 DNA sequence: TGCGCCAGCAGCCCCCGGGGGGACACCGGGGAGCTGTTTTTT.